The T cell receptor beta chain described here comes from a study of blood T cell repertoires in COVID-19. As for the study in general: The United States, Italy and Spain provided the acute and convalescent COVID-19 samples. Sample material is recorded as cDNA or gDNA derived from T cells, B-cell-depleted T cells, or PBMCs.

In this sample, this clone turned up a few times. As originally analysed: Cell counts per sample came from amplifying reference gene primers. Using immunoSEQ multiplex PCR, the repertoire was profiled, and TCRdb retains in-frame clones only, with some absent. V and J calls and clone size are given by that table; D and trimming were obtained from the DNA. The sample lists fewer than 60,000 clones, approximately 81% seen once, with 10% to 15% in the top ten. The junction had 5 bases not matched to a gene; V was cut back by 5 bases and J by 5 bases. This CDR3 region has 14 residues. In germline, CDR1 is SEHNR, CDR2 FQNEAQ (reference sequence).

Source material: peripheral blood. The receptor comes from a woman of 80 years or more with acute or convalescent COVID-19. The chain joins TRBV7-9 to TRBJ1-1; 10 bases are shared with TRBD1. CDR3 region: CASSRDRGLTEAFF. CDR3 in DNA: TGTGCCAGCAGCCGCGACAGGGGGCTAACTGAAGCTTTCTTT. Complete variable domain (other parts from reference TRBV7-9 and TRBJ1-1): DTGVSQNPRHKITKRGQNVTFRCDPISEHNRLYWYRQTLGQGPEFLTYFQNEAQLEKSRLLSDRFSAERPKGSFSTLEIQRTEQGDSAMYLCASSRDRGLTEAFFGQGTRLTVV.